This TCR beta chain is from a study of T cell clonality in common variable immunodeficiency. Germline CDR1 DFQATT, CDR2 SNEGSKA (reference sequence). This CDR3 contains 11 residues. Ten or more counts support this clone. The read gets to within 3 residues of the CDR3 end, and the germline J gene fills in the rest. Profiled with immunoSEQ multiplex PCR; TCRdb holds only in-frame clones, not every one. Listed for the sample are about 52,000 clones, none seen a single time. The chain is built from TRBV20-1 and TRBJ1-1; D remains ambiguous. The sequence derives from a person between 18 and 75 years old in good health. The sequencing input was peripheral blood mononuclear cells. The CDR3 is CSARVPGKAFF. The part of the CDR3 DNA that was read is TGCAGTGCTAGAGTGCCGGGGAAA.